The sample holds many counts of the clone carrying this TCR beta chain. The antigen remains undetermined. The CDR3 is 16 amino acids. CDR1 is MNHNS, CDR2 SASEGT, per germline. J was trimmed by 0 bases and V by 6 bases; bases with no gene match: 8. Sampling of bone marrow took place during active disease in every patient. This entry comes from a study of read filtering for tumor transcriptome and immune sequencing. About the research overall: Whole-transcriptome libraries were prepared after DNase treatment.

Points from the study as a whole: The sorted CD138-negative fraction was a mixed bone marrow immune population, not purified T cells.

This library used about 360 ng RNA and molecular barcoded adaptors spanning alpha/delta and beta/gamma chains. MiXCR, run by TCRdb on the reads, gives a single entry per CDR3 protein. The table has roughly 56,000 distinct CDR3 sequences, roughly 18% seen once. The chain has TRBV6-1 and TRBJ2-4, with 7 bases lining up with TRBD1. Material: a population of CD138-negative cells sorted from bone marrow. The TCR was taken from a donor aged 40 or over with multiple myeloma. The CDR3 sequence is CASSPQGLIAKNIQYF. CDR3 sequence (DNA): TGTGCCAGCAGCCCACAGGGGTTAATAGCCAAAAACATTCAGTACTTC.